This is a list of T cell receptor beta chains from one sample in a study of blood T cell repertoires in COVID-19. Only in-frame clones appear in the TCRdb table, and some are missing; sequencing was by immunoSEQ multiplex PCR. Here the sample spans over 150,000 clones, roughly 81% being singletons. Sequences were obtained from peripheral blood. These receptor sequences come from a woman of 80 years or more with COVID-19, enrolled during active disease. The CDR3 runs from the conserved cysteine through the conserved F or W.

V gene	CDR3 protein
TRBV4-1	CASSRPGLGTYEQYF
TRBV7-8	CASSINRAGNQPQHF
TRBV7-2	CASSLWGGASGNTIYF
TRBV5-4	CASSLNPENIQYF
TRBV19	CASTWGTRAGNTIYF
TRBV5-4	CASSFNQGQETQYF
TRBV11-2	CASSLVGEIEAFF
TRBV6-5	CASSLRSGGLEKLFF
TRBV12-3/TRBV12-4	CASRSDSYEQYF
TRBV7-9	CATSRQPTEQYF
TRBV5-1	CASTEGATYEQYF
TRBV5-1	CASSYYTLAGGQFSGELFF
TRBV2	CASTSSGRSQFF
TRBV7-8	CASSHSDTEAFF
TRBV19	CARGTGQASSYEQYF
TRBV28	CASSSTGTGNYGYTF
TRBV9	CASSGTVMNTEAFF
TRBV15	CATEPFGGMDEQYF
TRBV11-2	CASSFGGGVTGELFF
TRBV5-1	CASSPGTGPYNEQFF
TRBV19	CASSPRGLGNTEAFF
TRBV2	CASTLVLNSPLHF
TRBV7-9	CASSLEPPNTEAFF
TRBV6-5	CASSYFRYNSPLHF
TRBV4-1	CASSLYSSLEKLFF
TRBV2	CASSKEGQTTGELFF
TRBV11-2	CASSLAILTDTQYF
TRBV18	CASSLQAGGISYEQYF
TRBV19	CASSIGGGLAETQYF
TRBV5-1	CASSPGLRLSYEQYF
TRBV7-2	CASSTRVYTDTQYF
TRBV2	CASRIGDEQFF
TRBV7-3	CASSLIRNTEAFF
TRBV13	CASSYRAANEKLFF
TRBV5-1	CASSLSGGGNQPQHF
TRBV20-1	CSASGDRARNTEAFF
TRBV10-3	CAISESRGQYEQYF
TRBV18	CASSPSRDFGAFF
TRBV20-1	CSAIDNGQGSF
TRBV3-1/TRBV3-2	CASSQDLGGTDNSPLHF
TRBV7-9	CASSGRNPEDYEQYF
TRBV7-2	CASSLVGGTVNEKLFF
TRBV19	CASSGDRVGANVLTF
TRBV11-3	CASSMGTQGGQYF
TRBV2	CASSEGGRGSGNTIYF
TRBV28	CASSLMGLGGTQYF
TRBV5-6	CASSDTGSSAAQYF
TRBV5-1	CASSLPYSPRGYTF
TRBV10-2	CASSESGGQVGNTIYF
TRBV5-1	CASSQTGANTEAFF
TRBV5-1	CASSFTLNSYNEQFF